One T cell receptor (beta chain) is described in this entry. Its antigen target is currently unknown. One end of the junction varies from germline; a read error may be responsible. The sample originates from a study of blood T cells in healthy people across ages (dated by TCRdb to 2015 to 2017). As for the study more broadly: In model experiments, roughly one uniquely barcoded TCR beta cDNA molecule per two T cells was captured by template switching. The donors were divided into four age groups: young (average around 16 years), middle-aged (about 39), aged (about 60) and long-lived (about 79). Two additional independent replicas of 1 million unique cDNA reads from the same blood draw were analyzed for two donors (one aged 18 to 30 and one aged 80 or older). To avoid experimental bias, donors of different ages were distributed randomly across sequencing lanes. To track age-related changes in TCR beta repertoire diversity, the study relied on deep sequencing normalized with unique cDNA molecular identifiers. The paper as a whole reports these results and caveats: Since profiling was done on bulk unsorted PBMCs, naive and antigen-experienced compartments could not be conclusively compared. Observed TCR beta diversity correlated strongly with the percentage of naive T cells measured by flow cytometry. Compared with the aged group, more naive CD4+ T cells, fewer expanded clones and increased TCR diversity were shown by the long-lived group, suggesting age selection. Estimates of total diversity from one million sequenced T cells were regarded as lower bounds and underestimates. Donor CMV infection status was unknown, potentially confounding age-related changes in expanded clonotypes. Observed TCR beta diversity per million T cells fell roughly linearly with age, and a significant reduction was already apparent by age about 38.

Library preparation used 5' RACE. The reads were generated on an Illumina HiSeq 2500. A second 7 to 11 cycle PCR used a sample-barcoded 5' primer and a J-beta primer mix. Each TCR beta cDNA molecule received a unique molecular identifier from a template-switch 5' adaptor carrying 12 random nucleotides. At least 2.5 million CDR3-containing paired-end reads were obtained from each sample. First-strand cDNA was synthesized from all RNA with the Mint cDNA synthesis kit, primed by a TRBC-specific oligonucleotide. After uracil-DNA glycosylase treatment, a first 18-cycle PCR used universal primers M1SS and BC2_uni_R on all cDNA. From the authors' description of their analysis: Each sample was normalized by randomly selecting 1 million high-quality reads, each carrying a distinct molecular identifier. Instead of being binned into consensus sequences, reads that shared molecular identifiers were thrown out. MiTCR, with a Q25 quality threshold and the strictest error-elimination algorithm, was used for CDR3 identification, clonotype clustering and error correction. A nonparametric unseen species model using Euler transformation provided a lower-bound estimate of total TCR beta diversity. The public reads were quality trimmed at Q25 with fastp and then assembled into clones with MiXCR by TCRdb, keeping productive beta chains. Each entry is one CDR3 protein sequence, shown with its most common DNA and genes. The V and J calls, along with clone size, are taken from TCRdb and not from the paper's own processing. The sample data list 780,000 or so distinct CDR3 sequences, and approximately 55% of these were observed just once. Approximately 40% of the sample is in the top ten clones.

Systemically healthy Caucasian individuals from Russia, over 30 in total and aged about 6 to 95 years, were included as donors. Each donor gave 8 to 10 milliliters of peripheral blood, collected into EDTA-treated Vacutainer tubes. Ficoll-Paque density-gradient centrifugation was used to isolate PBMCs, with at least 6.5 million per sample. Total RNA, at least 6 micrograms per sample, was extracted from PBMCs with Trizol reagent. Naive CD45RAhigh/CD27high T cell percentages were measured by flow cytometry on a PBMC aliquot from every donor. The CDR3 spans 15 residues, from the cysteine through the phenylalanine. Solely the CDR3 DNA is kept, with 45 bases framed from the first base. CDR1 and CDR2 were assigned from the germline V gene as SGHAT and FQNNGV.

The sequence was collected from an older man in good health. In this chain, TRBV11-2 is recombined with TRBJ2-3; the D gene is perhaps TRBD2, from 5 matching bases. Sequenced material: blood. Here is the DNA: TGTGCCTGCAGCTCGCTCCGGGAAGGAGGCAGATACGCGTATTTT. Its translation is CACSSLREGGRYAYF. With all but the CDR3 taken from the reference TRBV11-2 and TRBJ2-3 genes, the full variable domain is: EAGVAQSPRYKIIEKRQSVAFWCNPISGHATLYWYQQILGQGPKLLIQFQNNGVVDDSQLPKDRFSAERLKGVDSTLKIQPAKLEDSAVYLCACSSLREGGRYAYFGPGTRLTVL.